The clone carrying this T cell receptor beta chain was counted between two and nine times. The junction departs from germline at one end; a sequencing error may be responsible. This entry is derived from a study of blood T cell repertoires in COVID-19. The overall study: Collection of acute and convalescent COVID-19 samples took place in the United States, Italy and Spain. Sample material is recorded as cDNA or gDNA derived from T cells, B-cell-depleted T cells, or PBMCs.

Profiled with immunoSEQ multiplex PCR; TCRdb holds only in-frame clones, not every one. The table includes some 250,000 clones, around four fifths detected once. The CDR3 length is 15 residues. Germline V lookup: CDR1 KGHSH, CDR2 LQKENI. The source material was peripheral blood. The sequence came from a man younger than 40 who had recovered from COVID-19. The chain has TRBV18 and TRBJ2-1, with TRBD1 matching over 10 bases. CDR3 amino acids: CASTPLGTGDNEQFF. CDR3 nucleotide sequence: TGTGCCAGCACACCATTAGGGACAGGGGACAATGAGCAGTTCTTC. Drawing the rest from reference TRBV18 and TRBJ2-1, the complete variable domain is NAGVMQNPRHLVRRRGQEARLRCSPMKGHSHVYWYRQLPEEGLKFMVYLQKENIIDESGMPKERFSAEFPKEGPSILRIQQVVRGDSAAYFCASTPLGTGDNEQFFGPGTRLTVL.